What follows are 10 T cell receptor beta chains derived from one specimen sequenced in a study of T-cell reconstitution after alpha-beta-depleted transplantation in children. TCRbeta library construction was performed incorporating unique molecular identifiers. TCRdb used MiXCR to reprocess the PCR reads, holding one entry per CDR3 protein. The data hold about 78,000 distinct CDR3 sequences, with 13% to 15% observed a single time. This sample comprised PBMCs, mostly from graft donor cells, obtained 180 days after TCRalphabeta/CD19-depleted stem cell transplant. The source is a male patient aged 2-15 years who had a stem cell transplant for acute lymphoblastic leukemia, so the T cells may come from the graft donor.

This clonotype appeared a few times. V usage is TRBV24-1 and J usage is TRBJ2-5; D not resolved. Germline CDR1 reads KGHDR; CDR2 reads SFDVKD. With 7 bases removed from V and 9 bases from J, the gap between germline ends came to 20 bases. This CDR3 is 14 amino acids long. The CDR3 nucleotides read TGTGCCACCAGCGAGAGAAGGATTGGAGTGCCCCAGTACTTC. This gives the protein CATSERRIGVPQYF.

The J gene is TRBJ2-7, the V gene TRBV20-1, with a possible D match to TRBD1 (6 bases). Germline V gives CDR1 DFQATT, CDR2 SNEGSKA (reference sequence). V lost 4 bases, J lost 5 bases, and 9 bases lay in between. The CDR3 spans 11 residues. CDR3 in DNA: TGCAGTGCTATGGGGGCTCACGAGCAGTACTTC. It specifies CSAMGAHEQYF.

This clonotype was counted many times. The rearrangement joins TRBV12-3 or TRBV12-4 to TRBJ1-5, with 11 nucleotides matching TRBD1. V shed 7 bases, J shed 0 bases, and the junction held 8 bases outside the gene matches. The CDR3 loop spans 17 amino acids. The CDR3 loop reads CASNRDRGFSSNQPQHF. The CDR3 bases are TGTGCCAGCAACAGGGACAGGGGGTTTTCTAGCAATCAGCCCCAGCATTTT.

This clonotype was recorded a few times. The V and J genes are TRBV27 and TRBJ2-5; the D gene is possibly TRBD1 (7 bases). The CDR3 loop spans 14 amino acids. V lost 4 bases to trimming and J lost 5 bases, with 14 bases between them. Per germline, CDR1 MNHEY and CDR2 SMNVEV (reference sequence). The CDR3 protein is CASSSHRGLETQYF. CDR3 in DNA: TGTGCCAGCAGTTCTCACAGGGGACTTGAGACCCAGTACTTC.

There are many counts of this clonotype. The CDR3 DNA reads as TGTGCCAGCAGCCCGGGGGCGCGGTCACCCCTCCACTTT. This codes for CASSPGARSPLHF. V and J are TRBV5-6 and TRBJ1-6, with TRBD1 as a possible D gene (6 bases). The germline V and J ends were trimmed by 4 bases and 10 bases, with 12 bases remaining between them. The CDR3 consists of 13 residues. Germline assignment: CDR1 SGHDT and CDR2 YYEEEE. The whole variable domain, remainder taken from reference TRBV5-6 and TRBJ1-6, is DAGVTQSPTHLIKTRGQQVTLRCSPKSGHDTVSWYQQALGQGPQFIFQYYEEEERQRGNFPDRFSGHQFPNYSSELNVNALLLGDSALYLCASSPGARSPLHFGNGTRLTVT.

This clonotype was counted a few times. V and J are TRBV6-2 or TRBV6-3 and TRBJ1-5; 9 nucleotides match TRBD1. The CDR3 covers 18 residues. V trimming: 6 bases; J trimming: 7 bases; junction bases outside the gene matches: 19. Germline-derived CDR1 and CDR2 are MNHEY and SVGEGT. The CDR3, as DNA: TGTGCCAGCAGCCTACTCCGAAGCGGGACAGGGAGAAACCAGCCCCAGCATTTT. Its protein is CASSLLRSGTGRNQPQHF.

This clonotype has just a few counts. The rearrangement uses TRBV7-2 and TRBJ2-7; 8 bases match TRBD2. From germline, CDR1 is SGHTA and CDR2 FQGNSA. J was trimmed by 2 bases and V by 5 bases; bases with no gene match: 8. The CDR3 has 15 residues. This CDR3 reads CASSPKAGVPYEQYF. The CDR3 DNA is TGTGCCAGCAGCCCCAAAGCGGGGGTTCCCTACGAGCAGTACTTC.

The rearrangement joins TRBV5-1 to TRBJ1-1, with D hard to call. CDR3 length: 14 amino acids. V shed 0 bases and J shed 1 base, with 7 bases lying between them. Per the germline V gene, CDR1 is SGHRS and CDR2 is YFSETQ. DNA of the CDR3: TGCGCCAGCAGCTTGGGACGGCAGAACACTGAAGCTTTCTTT. Translated, it gives CASSLGRQNTEAFF.

This clonotype was counted at least ten times. The V call is TRBV12-3 or TRBV12-4, the J call TRBJ1-1; D remains ambiguous. The CDR3 sequence is 14 residues long. Trimming left V 10 bases short and J 4 bases short, with 19 bases between. The CDR3 reads CATGRVQVGTEAFF. CDR3 DNA: TGTGCCACCGGCCGGGTCCAGGTGGGCACTGAAGCTTTCTTT.

The J gene is TRBJ2-7, the V gene TRBV20-1; 10 bases match TRBD2. Germline CDR1 reads DFQATT; CDR2 reads SNEGSKA (reference sequence). Germline trimming cut 1 base from V and 7 bases from J; bases unmatched to any gene: 10. The length of the CDR3 is 15 residues. The CDR3: CSARVGTSVALEQYF. The CDR3 DNA reads as TGCAGTGCTAGAGTTGGGACTAGCGTGGCCTTGGAGCAGTACTTC.